Listed below are T cell receptor beta chains from one sample, sequenced in a study of regulatory T cells in long-lasting Graves disease. TCRdb re-called the multiplex PCR reads through MiXCR, storing one row per CDR3 protein. The sample has 360,000 or so distinct CDR3 sequences, about 11% seen once; the top ten hold 15% to 20%. This sample was shared with a second study, whose subject was T cells in Graves' hyperthyroidism and ophthalmopathy.

The starting material was peripheral blood mononuclear cells (PBMCs), obtained at new diagnosis, from a patient treated with antithyroid drugs. The source is a woman aged 18 to 35 with Graves disease. Both conserved end residues are part of each CDR3.

J gene: TRBJ2-1; V gene: TRBV25-1; CDR3 protein: CASSVAWDSYNEQFF
J gene: TRBJ1-3; V gene: TRBV7-9; CDR3 protein: CASSLPTTEGPGNTIYF
J gene: TRBJ1-5; V gene: TRBV4-3; CDR3 protein: CASSQFSGDQPQHF
J gene: TRBJ1-1; V gene: TRBV12-3/TRBV12-4; CDR3 protein: CASSLPARRMNTEAFF
J gene: TRBJ2-5; V gene: TRBV9; CDR3 protein: CASSEGLAGVLQETQYF
J gene: TRBJ1-2; V gene: TRBV28; CDR3 protein: CASSLGGQNYGYTF
J gene: TRBJ1-2; V gene: TRBV4-3; CDR3 protein: CASSQAGTGQSYTF
J gene: TRBJ2-5; V gene: TRBV27; CDR3 protein: CASGTIQETQYF
J gene: TRBJ2-1; V gene: TRBV12-3/TRBV12-4; CDR3 protein: CASSYSNSNNEQFF
J gene: TRBJ1-1; V gene: TRBV27; CDR3 protein: CASSPTRTTSEAFF
J gene: TRBJ1-5; V gene: TRBV15; CDR3 protein: CATSRDPTGPHFPQHF
J gene: TRBJ1-3; V gene: TRBV7-2; CDR3 protein: CASTLGQKSSSGNTIYF
J gene: TRBJ2-5; V gene: TRBV4-3; CDR3 protein: CASSHRGQVQETQYF
J gene: TRBJ1-2; V gene: TRBV25-1; CDR3 protein: CASSESLRYGYTF
J gene: TRBJ1-1; V gene: TRBV13; CDR3 protein: CASSLRGGADEAFF
J gene: TRBJ2-3; V gene: TRBV20-1; CDR3 protein: CSARVGTEHTDTQYF
J gene: TRBJ2-7; V gene: TRBV20-1; CDR3 protein: CSAERGGPEQYF
J gene: TRBJ2-1; V gene: TRBV5-1; CDR3 protein: CASSRGGGFLVNEQFF
J gene: TRBJ1-5; V gene: TRBV30; CDR3 protein: CAWSDWGNQPQHF
J gene: TRBJ1-4; V gene: TRBV12-3/TRBV12-4; CDR3 protein: CASSLSGLDEKLFF
J gene: TRBJ1-2; V gene: TRBV6-2/TRBV6-3; CDR3 protein: CASRLRGQEILYGYTF
J gene: TRBJ1-4; V gene: TRBV7-9; CDR3 protein: CASSQEGAPTNEKLFF
J gene: TRBJ1-1; V gene: TRBV20-1; CDR3 protein: CSAPYHRDTEAFF
J gene: TRBJ1-6; V gene: TRBV12-3/TRBV12-4; CDR3 protein: CASSLSRRGLNSPLHF
J gene: TRBJ1-2; V gene: TRBV5-1; CDR3 protein: CASSSDRVLDGYTF
J gene: TRBJ2-3; V gene: TRBV20-1; CDR3 protein: CSADGLALAPDTQYF
J gene: TRBJ1-1; V gene: TRBV12-3/TRBV12-4; CDR3 protein: CASSLRGGRTEAFF
J gene: NA; V gene: TRBV20-1; CDR3 protein: CSARARRLGETQYF
J gene: TRBJ2-2; V gene: TRBV29-1; CDR3 protein: CSVDAGKNTGELFF
J gene: TRBJ2-3; V gene: TRBV20-1; CDR3 protein: CSARSPTYTSGGAGGTDTQYF
J gene: TRBJ1-2; V gene: TRBV14; CDR3 protein: CASSQGQGDGYTF
J gene: TRBJ1-1; V gene: TRBV12-3/TRBV12-4; CDR3 protein: CASSFSQTEAFF
J gene: TRBJ2-1; V gene: TRBV9; CDR3 protein: CASSADHLAGGSSEQFF
J gene: TRBJ1-1; V gene: TRBV6-2/TRBV6-3; CDR3 protein: CASRYPGRVASEAFF
J gene: TRBJ1-2; V gene: TRBV3-1; CDR3 protein: CASSQGRDRPNYGYTF
J gene: TRBJ2-7; V gene: TRBV20-1; CDR3 protein: CSATRGSPYEQYF
J gene: TRBJ1-1; V gene: TRBV7-9; CDR3 protein: CASSLSGGSTEAFF
J gene: TRBJ2-7; V gene: TRBV20-1; CDR3 protein: CSAITGVSYEQYF
J gene: TRBJ2-1; V gene: TRBV20-1; CDR3 protein: CSALHSSSYNEQFF
J gene: TRBJ2-5; V gene: TRBV5-6; CDR3 protein: CASSLWGAGETQYF
J gene: TRBJ1-3; V gene: TRBV30; CDR3 protein: CAWSRYARGNTIYF
J gene: TRBJ2-2; V gene: TRBV24-1; CDR3 protein: CATSDRVGTLSGELFF
J gene: TRBJ1-1; V gene: TRBV7-2; CDR3 protein: CASSLTASTEAFF
J gene: TRBJ1-5; V gene: TRBV12-3/TRBV12-4; CDR3 protein: CASSSRQGDQPQHF
J gene: TRBJ1-1; V gene: TRBV28; CDR3 protein: CASSSLKGAFF
J gene: TRBJ1-3; V gene: TRBV27; CDR3 protein: CASLGNPNTIYF
J gene: TRBJ1-1; V gene: TRBV12-3/TRBV12-4; CDR3 protein: CATSTLVGAAEAFF
J gene: TRBJ2-3; V gene: TRBV12-3/TRBV12-4; CDR3 protein: CASRTLRGGTDTQYF
J gene: TRBJ1-2; V gene: TRBV7-2; CDR3 protein: CASSLARSAYYGYTF
J gene: TRBJ2-7; V gene: TRBV20-1; CDR3 protein: CSARGSLGGYEQYF
J gene: TRBJ1-2; V gene: TRBV6-5; CDR3 protein: CASSSGSHTF
J gene: TRBJ2-1; V gene: TRBV7-2; CDR3 protein: CASSQDRSAGTPYNEQFF
J gene: TRBJ1-3; V gene: TRBV7-9; CDR3 protein: CASSFYVRNSGNTIYF